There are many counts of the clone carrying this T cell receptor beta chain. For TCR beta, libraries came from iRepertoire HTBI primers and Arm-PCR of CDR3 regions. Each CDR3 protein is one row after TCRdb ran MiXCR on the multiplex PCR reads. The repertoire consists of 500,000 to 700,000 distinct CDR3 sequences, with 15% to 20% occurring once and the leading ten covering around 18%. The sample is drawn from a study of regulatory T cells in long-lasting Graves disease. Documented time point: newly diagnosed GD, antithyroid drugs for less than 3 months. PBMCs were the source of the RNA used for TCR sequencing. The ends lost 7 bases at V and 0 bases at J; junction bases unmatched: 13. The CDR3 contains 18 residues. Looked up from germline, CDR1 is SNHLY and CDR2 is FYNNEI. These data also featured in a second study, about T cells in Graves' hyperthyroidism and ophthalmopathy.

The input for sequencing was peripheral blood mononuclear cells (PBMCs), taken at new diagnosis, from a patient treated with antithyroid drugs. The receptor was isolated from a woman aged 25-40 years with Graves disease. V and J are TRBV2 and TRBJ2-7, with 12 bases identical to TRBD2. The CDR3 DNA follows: TGTGCCAGCACCCAACCGGGACTAGCGGGCCCTAGCTCCTACGAGCAGTACTTC. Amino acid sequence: CASTQPGLAGPSSYEQYF.